This T cell receptor beta chain comes out of a study of OX40 agonist ivuxolimab in advanced cancers. Study-level background: Each patient was given ivuxolimab into a vein every 2 weeks, at 0.01 to 10 mg/kg.

The CDR3 extends over 15 amino acids. Deletions cut 4 bases from V and 1 base from J, with 12 bases between. CDR1 and CDR2 (germline): SEHNR, FQNEAQ (reference sequence). Repertoires were generated with immunoSEQ multiplex PCR, while TCRdb's copy carries only in-frame clones and drops some. The sample lists 60,000 to 80,000 clones, about 81% seen once, with 5% in the top ten. This clone showed up just a few times. The chain employs TRBV7-9 and TRBJ2-3, with D maybe TRBD1 (6 bases). This material consisted of CD4+ or CD8+ T cells sorted from blood, taken in a trial of the OX40 agonist ivuxolimab. The TCR was taken from an adult with an advanced solid tumor such as melanoma, head and neck, liver or kidney cancer. The CDR3 DNA is TGTGCCAGCAGCTCAGGGGACGGACGCACAGATACGCAGTATTTT. Amino acid sequence: CASSSGDGRTDTQYF.